The 31 T cell receptor beta chains reported below all come from one sample, sequenced in a study of T cells in Graves' hyperthyroidism and ophthalmopathy. RNA transcripts yielded amplified TCR beta CDR3 regions. TCR CDR3 regions were first amplified by RT-PCR with HTBI primers. TCRdb reprocessed the multiplex PCR reads with MiXCR, giving one entry per CDR3 protein. The table has 300,000 to 400,000 distinct CDR3 sequences, over 11% seen once. Sequencing used blood. The receptors come from a woman aged 30 to 39 with Graves' hyperthyroidism.

This clonotype was counted at least ten times. V and J are TRBV18 and TRBJ2-1; maybe TRBD1 (5 bases). This CDR3 comprises 13 residues. CDR1 and CDR2 from the germline V gene are KGHSH and LQKENI. Trimming took 3 bases from V and 9 from J, leaving 12 bases between them. CDR3 residues: CASSPTALGEQFF. The CDR3 DNA follows: TGTGCCAGCTCACCGACAGCCCTGGGTGAGCAGTTCTTC.

This clonotype was counted ten times or more. The rearrangement joins TRBV28 to TRBJ1-1, with TRBD1 matching over 7 bases. The CDR3 is made up of 13 amino acids. J lost 5 bases, V lost 6 bases, and 6 bases had no gene match. Germline CDR1 and CDR2: MDHEN and SYDVKM. CDR3 protein: CASSHRGPTEAFF. CDR3 nucleotide sequence: TGTGCCAGCAGCCACAGGGGTCCAACTGAAGCTTTCTTT.

At least ten counts were recorded for this clonotype. This sequence joins TRBV20-1 and TRBJ1-2; the D is unclear. The V and J ends lost 3 bases and 10 bases respectively, with 12 bases between them. The germline gives CDR1 DFQATT, CDR2 SNEGSKA (reference sequence). The CDR3 has 11 amino acids. CDR3 residues: CSARGDRDYTF. Here the CDR3 DNA reads TGCAGTGCTAGGGGCGACCGGGACTACACCTTC.

This clonotype has ten or more counts. The chain has TRBV2 and TRBJ1-4; D is uncertain. Germline CDR1 and CDR2: SNHLY and FYNNEI. The CDR3 contains 11 residues. Trimming cost V 6 bases and J 8 bases, with 7 bases left between them. CDR3 loop: CASSPTEKLFF. The CDR3 DNA reads as TGTGCCAGCAGCCCGACAGAAAAACTGTTTTTT.

As to this clonotype: This may arise from a read error, as a much more abundant clone is one base away. The CDR3 nucleotides read TGTGCCAGCAGCACCAGGGGGCGCGACACCGGGGAGCTGCTTTTT. As protein: CASSTRGRDTGELLF. This sequence joins TRBV11-2 and TRBJ2-2, with TRBD1 identical over 8 bases. This CDR3 contains 15 residues. From germline, CDR1 is SGHAT and CDR2 FQNNGV. Filled out from reference TRBV11-2 and TRBJ2-2, the complete variable domain reads EAGVAQSPRYKIIEKRQSVAFWCNPISGHATLYWYQQILGQGPKLLIQFQNNGVVDDSQLPKDRFSAERLKGVDSTLKIQPAKLEDSAVYLCASSTRGRDTGELLFGEGSRLTVL.

This clonotype was found many times. This chain connects TRBV6-5 to TRBJ2-7; weak D call: TRBD1 (6 bases). The CDR3 length is 14 residues. Germline V CDR1 and CDR2: MNHEY, SVGAGI. Trimming pared 2 bases from V and 3 bases from J, leaving 11 bases between. The CDR3 spells CASSYTRDNYEQYF. CDR3 nucleotides: TGTGCCAGCAGTTACACCCGGGACAACTACGAGCAGTACTTC.

The chain couples TRBV12-3 or TRBV12-4 to TRBJ2-1; TRBD2 matches at 7 bases. The J segment lost 7 bases and the V segment lost 9 bases, leaving 12 bases of the junction unmatched. The CDR3 contains 14 residues. The CDR3 DNA is TGTGCCAGTTTGGGCCGGGGGGAGGGAAATGAGCAGTTCTTC. Its translation: CASLGRGEGNEQFF.

This chain uses TRBV6-2 or TRBV6-3 with TRBJ1-3; D perhaps matches TRBD1 (5 bases). The CDR3 loop spans 19 amino acids. Trimming stripped 4 bases from V and 3 bases from J, with 25 bases between. Per the germline V gene, CDR1 is MNHEY and CDR2 is SVGEGT. The CDR3 loop is CASSSPTGRGRVGGNTIYF. The CDR3, as DNA: TGTGCCAGCAGTTCTCCTACGGGCCGGGGGAGGGTTGGTGGAAACACCATATATTTT.

This clonotype was counted many times. This chain uses TRBV6-1 with TRBJ2-1; perhaps TRBD2 as D (6 bases). Germline V lookup: CDR1 MNHNS, CDR2 SASEGT. With 7 bases removed from V and 2 bases from J, the gap between germline ends came to 21 bases. The CDR3 totals 17 residues. CDR3 bases: TGTGCCAGCAACCTAGCGACAGAAGACCGCACCTACAATGAGCAGTTCTTC. Translated, it gives CASNLATEDRTYNEQFF.

This clonotype was counted at least ten times. J is TRBJ2-5 and V is TRBV29-1; D perhaps matches TRBD2 (6 bases). This CDR3 region has 11 residues. CDR1 SQVTM and CDR2 ANQGSEA come from the germline V gene. Trimming stripped 5 bases from V and 5 bases from J, with 9 bases between. CDR3 residues: CSVMEGETQYF. The CDR3 bases are TGCAGCGTTATGGAGGGGGAGACCCAGTACTTC.

This chain joins TRBV4-1 and TRBJ1-1; D possibly corresponds to TRBD1 (5 bases). The CDR3 has 14 amino acids. V lost 4 bases and J lost 5, with 14 bases in between. The germline gives CDR1 MGHRA, CDR2 YSYEKL. The CDR3 bases are TGCGCCAGCAGCCTCCCCGGGACCGAAACTGAAGCTTTCTTT. Its translation: CASSLPGTETEAFF.

This clonotype was detected many times. This sequence joins TRBV28 and TRBJ1-2; TRBD1 matches at 7 bases. CDR3 length: 13 amino acids. CDR1 is MDHEN and CDR2 is SYDVKM in the germline V gene. Losses at the gene ends were 9 bases for V and 8 bases for J; bases not matched to a gene: 12. CDR3 nucleotide sequence: TGTGCCAGTACACAGGGGCTGCGGAAAGGCTACACCTTC. It is translated as CASTQGLRKGYTF.

The sample holds many counts of this clonotype. The rearrangement uses TRBV12-3 or TRBV12-4 and TRBJ1-4; TRBD1 agrees at 7 bases. V shed 5 bases, J shed 4 bases, and the junction held 4 bases outside the gene matches. The CDR3 sequence is 14 residues long. The CDR3 reads CASSPGQNNEKLFF. CDR3 DNA sequence: TGTGCCAGCAGTCCGGGACAGAATAATGAAAAACTGTTTTTT.

This clonotype turned up a few times. The chain recombines TRBV11-1 with TRBJ1-3; D remains unclear. The CDR3 has 12 amino acids. The ends were cut back, 2 bases at V and 4 bases at J, with 3 bases in the middle. Germline V CDR1 and CDR2: SGHAT, FQDESV (reference sequence). The DNA of the CDR3 is TGTGCCAGCAGCTTAATGGGAAACACCATATATTTT. This codes for CASSLMGNTIYF.

Only a few counts were recorded for this clonotype. J is TRBJ2-1 and V is TRBV18; D is perhaps TRBD1 (6 bases). This CDR3 region has 14 residues. Trimming removed 3 bases from V and 8 bases from J, with 14 bases in between. Per the germline V gene, CDR1 is KGHSH and CDR2 is LQKENI. CDR3 sequence: CASSPLGALDEQFF. The CDR3 DNA reads TGTGCCAGCTCACCCCTGGGGGCCCTCGATGAGCAGTTCTTC.

This clonotype was recorded at least ten times. The rearrangement joins TRBV7-6 to TRBJ1-2; TRBD1 matches at 7 bases. Germline V CDR1 and CDR2: SGHVS, FNYEAQ. V gave up 5 bases and J gave up 2 bases; unmatched junction bases: 8. CDR3 length equals 15 residues. DNA of the CDR3: TGTGCCAGCAGCCCAGCGTTGACAGGGAACTATGGCTACACCTTC. This translates into CASSPALTGNYGYTF.

This clonotype was observed many times. This chain links TRBV28 with TRBJ2-1; D possibly corresponds to TRBD2 (5 bases). The CDR3 covers 16 residues. In germline, CDR1 is MDHEN, CDR2 SYDVKM. Between the trimmed V and J ends, which lost 10 bases and 0 bases, there was a span of 19 bases. CDR3 coding DNA: TGTGCCACTGAGGGCTTGGAGAAGGTCTCCTACAATGAGCAGTTCTTC. Residues: CATEGLEKVSYNEQFF.

This clonotype was observed at least ten times. V gene TRBV12-3 or TRBV12-4 combines with J gene TRBJ1-4, with TRBD1 as a possible D gene (6 bases). The CDR3 extends over 13 amino acids. V lost 4 bases and J lost 7, with 10 bases in between. The DNA for the CDR3 is TGTGCCAGCAGTTCAACAGGGCGTGAAAAACTGTTTTTT. The encoded protein is CASSSTGREKLFF.

V gene TRBV6-4 combines with J gene TRBJ2-7; a weak D match, TRBD1 (5 bases). CDR1 is MRHNA and CDR2 is SNTAGT in the germline V gene. This CDR3 spans 14 amino acids. V was trimmed by 4 bases and J by 0 bases, leaving 10 bases between them. CDR3 nucleotides: TGTGCCAGCAGTGCAGGCGACAGCTCCTACGAGCAGTACTTC. Encoded protein: CASSAGDSSYEQYF.

The chain uses TRBV5-5 and TRBJ2-7, with D possibly TRBD1 on 5 matching bases. CDR1 and CDR2 (germline): SGHKS, YYEKEE (reference sequence). CDR3 size: 16 residues. V lost 5 bases, J lost 0 bases, and 18 bases lay in between. The CDR3 here is CASRSAPGPNSYEQYF. The CDR3 nucleotides read TGTGCCAGCAGGTCAGCCCCAGGGCCAAACTCCTACGAGCAGTACTTC.

This clonotype was found many times. The chain employs TRBV27 and TRBJ1-5; no definite D call. Trimming pared 3 bases from V and 2 bases from J, leaving 11 bases between. This CDR3 is 15 amino acids long. Per the germline V gene, CDR1 is MNHEY and CDR2 is SMNVEV (reference sequence). The DNA of the CDR3 is TGTGCCAGCAGTTTCAACCAACACGGCAATCAGCCCCAGCATTTT. Its protein is CASSFNQHGNQPQHF.

This clonotype was detected many times. The J gene is TRBJ2-5, the V gene TRBV9, with 8 bases identical to TRBD2. CDR1 is SGDLS and CDR2 is YYNGEE in the germline V gene. The CDR3 sequence is 15 residues long. The V gene end was trimmed by 1 base and the J gene end by 0 bases; junction bases not matched to a gene: 2. CDR3 amino acids: CASSVSGGYQETQYF. The CDR3 DNA is TGTGCCAGCAGCGTAAGCGGGGGTTACCAAGAGACCCAGTACTTC.

In this sample, this clonotype turned up a few times. The chain combines TRBV4-1 with TRBJ2-5; D gene ambiguous. Germline CDR1 is MGHRA and CDR2 is YSYEKL. The CDR3 extends over 13 amino acids. Trimming removed 2 bases from V and 1 base from J, with 5 bases in between. CDR3 residues: CASSQWIQETQYF. As DNA, the CDR3 is TGCGCCAGCAGCCAATGGATCCAAGAGACCCAGTACTTC.

The genes are TRBV19 and TRBJ1-1; D may be TRBD1 (6 bases). Germline lookup yields CDR1 LNHDA and CDR2 SQIVND (reference sequence). Trimming shortened V by 6 bases and J by 11 bases, and 22 bases separated the two germline ends. This CDR3 spans 14 amino acids. The DNA for the CDR3 is TGTGCCAGTAGAACTAGAGGGGGGGACCCCGAGGCTTTCTTT. This gives the protein CASRTRGGDPEAFF.

This clonotype was counted many times. The chain joins TRBV12-3 or TRBV12-4 to TRBJ2-3; D gene ambiguous. The germline V and J ends were trimmed by 6 bases and 0 bases, with 13 bases remaining between them. This CDR3 comprises 15 residues. The CDR3 sequence: CASSPIRRSTDTQYF. In DNA form, the CDR3 reads TGTGCCAGCAGCCCGATTCGGCGCAGCACAGATACGCAGTATTTT.

This clonotype was detected many times. The chain couples TRBV28 to TRBJ1-5; 8 bases align to TRBD1. The CDR3 consists of 15 residues. Germline V gene sequence: CDR1 MDHEN, CDR2 SYDVKM. Trimming took 11 bases from V and 3 from J; bases not matched to a gene: 12. In DNA, the CDR3 is TGTGCCGGGACCAAACAGGGGGGGGCCAATCAGCCCCAGCATTTT. Its protein is CAGTKQGGANQPQHF. The full variable domain, rest sourced from reference TRBV28 and TRBJ1-5, is DVKVTQSSRYLVKRTGEKVFLECVQDMDHENMFWYRQDPGLGLRLIYFSYDVKMKEKGDIPEGYSVSREKKERFSLILESASTNQTSMYLCAGTKQGGANQPQHFGDGTRLSIL.

This clonotype came up many times. The chain couples TRBV2 to TRBJ2-1; TRBD2 matches at 7 bases. The CDR3 has 14 amino acids. Trimming removed 10 bases from V and 1 base from J; junction bases left unmatched: 7. Germline loops: CDR1 SNHLY, CDR2 FYNNEI. The CDR3 sequence: CATLGGGSYNEQFF. The CDR3 DNA follows: TGTGCCACCCTGGGGGGGGGATCCTACAATGAGCAGTTCTTC.

The table lists this clonotype with many counts. The chain carries TRBV20-1 and TRBJ2-7; no clear D gene. Germline values: CDR1 DFQATT, CDR2 SNEGSKA (reference sequence). With 1 base removed from V and 1 base from J, the gap between germline ends came to 2 bases. This CDR3 has 11 amino acids. CDR3 residues: CSARVSYEQYF. CDR3 DNA sequence: TGCAGTGCTAGAGTGTCCTACGAGCAGTACTTC.

This clonotype was seen ten or more times. As DNA, the CDR3 is TGTGCCAGCAGTTTAGCGCGGCGGACTTTCGGACAACTGTTTTTT. It codes for CASSLARRTFGQLFF. The chain recombines TRBV12-3 or TRBV12-4 with TRBJ1-4, with D unclear. The ends were cut back, 0 bases at V and 12 bases at J, with 17 bases in the middle. This CDR3 spans 15 amino acids.

This clonotype has just a few counts. The rearrangement joins TRBV6-1 to TRBJ1-2, with 8 bases lining up with TRBD1. The germline V gene encodes CDR1 MNHNS and CDR2 SASEGT. J was trimmed by 8 bases and V by 6 bases; bases with no gene match: 8. This CDR3 contains 13 residues. The CDR3 DNA sequence: TGTGCCAGCAGAGATACAGGGGGGGGGGGCTACACCTTC. Amino acid sequence: CASRDTGGGGYTF.

This sequence joins TRBV4-1 and TRBJ2-1; no firm D call. CDR1 and CDR2 (germline): MGHRA, YSYEKL. V shed 3 bases and J shed 3 bases, with 12 bases lying between them. CDR3 length: 15 residues. For the CDR3, the DNA is TGCGCCAGCAGCCATTGGACCGGCGTCTACAATGAGCAGTTCTTC. Residues: CASSHWTGVYNEQFF.